Each of the 2 T cell receptor beta chains below was sequenced from the same sample in a study of blood T cell repertoires in COVID-19. Here immunoSEQ multiplex PCR was the method, and the copy in TCRdb shows in-frame clones only, minus some. The sample yields around 140,000 clones, over 75% seen once. Sequencing was performed on peripheral blood. The receptor set was obtained from a human donor in a cohort sampled during active COVID-19.

This sequence joins TRBV6-2 or TRBV6-3 and TRBJ1-2; 12 nucleotides match TRBD1. CDR1 and CDR2 from the germline V gene are MNHEY and SVGEGT. The CDR3 is made up of 14 amino acids. V lost 4 bases, J lost 6 bases, and 3 bases stayed unmatched. The CDR3 DNA sequence: TGTGCCAGCAGTTCCGGGACAGGGGGCCATGGCTACACCTTC. It codes for CASSSGTGGHGYTF.

The chain recombines TRBV5-1 with TRBJ2-7; TRBD1 agrees at 7 bases. The germline gives CDR1 SGHRS, CDR2 YFSETQ. V trimming: 3 bases; J trimming: 1 base; junction bases outside the gene matches: 4. CDR3 length: 14 amino acids. DNA of the CDR3: TGCGCCAGCAGCTGGGAGACAGGGTCCTACGAGCAGTACTTC. This gives the protein CASSWETGSYEQYF.